These 21 T cell receptor beta chains came from one sample sequenced in a study of T cells in Graves' hyperthyroidism and ophthalmopathy. RNA transcripts were the template for amplifying TCR beta CDR3 regions. A first-round RT-PCR of the TCR CDR3 used the HTBI primer set. One entry per CDR3 protein results from TCRdb running MiXCR on the multiplex PCR reads. The table has about 260,000 distinct CDR3 sequences, less than 20% seen once. Input material: blood. These receptors were collected from a woman under 30 with Graves' ophthalmopathy.

This clonotype was counted at least ten times. The CDR3 DNA follows: TGTGCCAGCAGTGCAACACGGAGCTCCTATAATTCACCCCTCCACTTT. Translation gives CASSATRSSYNSPLHF. V is TRBV6-1 and J is TRBJ1-6; D is unclear. Germline values: CDR1 MNHNS, CDR2 SASEGT. This CDR3 contains 16 residues. Trimming took off 4 bases at V and 0 bases at J, with 10 bases between the two ends.

This clonotype was seen ten or more times. The CDR3 loop is CSARSLLAGSSYNEQFF. The CDR3 coding sequence is TGCAGTGCTAGAAGTCTACTAGCGGGGAGCTCCTACAATGAGCAGTTCTTC. This chain uses TRBV20-1 with TRBJ2-1; 10 positions agree with TRBD2. V was pared by 2 bases and J by 0 bases, with 7 bases of the junction left unmatched. The CDR3 length is 17 residues. In germline, CDR1 is DFQATT, CDR2 SNEGSKA (reference sequence).

The genes are TRBV6-4 and TRBJ2-3; weak D call: TRBD1 (5 bases). Trimming cost V 0 bases and J 4 bases, with 8 bases left between them. Germline V gene lookup returns CDR1 MRHNA and CDR2 SNTAGT. This CDR3 spans 14 amino acids. The CDR3 loop is CASSDSRRADTQYF. The CDR3 nucleotides are TGTGCCAGCAGTGACTCTCGCAGGGCAGATACGCAGTATTTT.

J is TRBJ2-7 and V is TRBV6-2 or TRBV6-3, with TRBD2 matching 12 bases. The germline gives CDR1 MNHEY, CDR2 SVGEGT. There are 15 residues in the CDR3. V was clipped by 6 bases and J by 4 bases; unmatched bases: 7. CDR3 in amino acids: CASRYQGLAGYEQYF. CDR3 DNA sequence: TGTGCCAGCAGGTACCAGGGACTAGCGGGTTACGAGCAGTACTTC.

This clonotype was observed many times. The CDR3 here is CAWSVFGRSYEQYF. CDR3 sequence (DNA): TGTGCCTGGAGTGTATTTGGCCGCTCCTACGAGCAGTACTTC. The genes are TRBV30 and TRBJ2-7, with D unresolved. Trimming took 0 bases from V and 0 from J, leaving 9 bases between them. The V gene's germline CDR1 is GTSNPN and CDR2 SVGIG (reference sequence). The CDR3 is made up of 14 amino acids.

This clonotype was counted ten times or more. The chain has TRBV30 and TRBJ1-1, with D unclear. Trimming pared 2 bases from V and 2 bases from J, leaving 15 bases between. Germline assignment: CDR1 GTSNPN and CDR2 SVGIG (reference sequence). This CDR3 comprises 15 residues. Written as DNA, the CDR3 is TGTGCCTGGAGTCCCGACCCTTCCCAAAACACTGAAGCTTTCTTT. It translates to CAWSPDPSQNTEAFF.

This rearrangement joins TRBV11-2 to TRBJ2-5, with TRBD1 identical over 12 bases. J lost 5 bases, V lost 1 base, and 5 bases had no gene match. Germline values: CDR1 SGHAT, CDR2 FQNNGV. The CDR3 spans 16 residues. CDR3 residues: CASSLARGQGAETQYF. The CDR3 DNA sequence: TGTGCCAGCAGCTTAGCACGGGGACAGGGGGCCGAGACCCAGTACTTC.

For this clonotype: A much more abundant neighbour one base away suggests this may be a read error. This sequence joins TRBV6-1 and TRBJ1-2, with a possible D match to TRBD1 (6 bases). This CDR3 comprises 15 residues. Germline lookup yields CDR1 MNHNS and CDR2 SASEGT. The chain's CDR3 is CASSERGGSLGGCTF. In DNA, the CDR3 is TGTGCCAGCAGTGAAAGGGGGGGAAGTCTTGGGGGCTGCACCTTC.

This clonotype appeared many times. V and J are TRBV6-1 and TRBJ1-1; D perhaps matches TRBD1 (5 bases). V was cut by 7 bases and J by 8 bases, with 8 bases left in between. Looked up from germline, CDR1 is MNHNS and CDR2 is SASEGT. CDR3 size: 10 residues. The CDR3 is CASTGFEAFF. DNA of the CDR3: TGTGCCAGCACAGGGTTCGAAGCTTTCTTT.

This clonotype was detected a few times. This may arise from a read error, as a much more abundant clone is one base away. The chain recombines TRBV11-3 with TRBJ2-7; D uncertain. The germline CDR1 and CDR2 sequences are SGHNT and YENEEA. The CDR3 consists of 13 residues. The CDR3 sequence is CASRLDFHSGQYF. Here the CDR3 DNA reads TGTGCCAGCAGATTAGACTTCCACTCGGGGCAGTACTTC.

The table lists this clonotype with many counts. The rearrangement joins TRBV10-3 to TRBJ1-1; TRBD1 matches 7 bases. V was clipped by 4 bases and J by 0 bases; unmatched bases: 8. The CDR3 extends over 16 amino acids. Germline V gives CDR1 ENHRY, CDR2 SYGVKD. The CDR3 region has the DNA TGTGCCATCAGTGGAGCGTCGGGACAGTTGAACACTGAAGCTTTCTTT. Protein sequence: CAISGASGQLNTEAFF.

V gene TRBV29-1 combines with J gene TRBJ2-5; 8 bases match TRBD2. After removal of 5 bases from V and 1 base from J, the junction contained 9 bases not matched to a gene. The CDR3 covers 15 residues. Looked up from germline, CDR1 is SQVTM and CDR2 is ANQGSEA. The chain's CDR3 is CSVSSSGGSQETQYF. The CDR3 coding sequence is TGCAGCGTTTCTTCCAGCGGGGGCTCCCAAGAGACCCAGTACTTC.

This clonotype was counted ten times or more. The genes are TRBV5-4 and TRBJ1-2; D unresolved. The ends were cut back, 4 bases at V and 2 bases at J, with 9 bases in the middle. Germline lookup yields CDR1 SGHNT and CDR2 YYREEE (reference sequence). CDR3 length equals 13 residues. This CDR3 reads CASSNGQNYGYTF. DNA for the CDR3: TGTGCCAGCAGCAACGGCCAGAACTATGGCTACACCTTC.

The V call is TRBV2, the J call TRBJ2-7; the D gene is possibly TRBD1 (6 bases). This CDR3 region has 12 residues. CDR1 is SNHLY, CDR2 FYNNEI, per germline. CDR3 amino acids: CAIGTLIGEQYF. CDR3 nucleotides: TGTGCAATCGGGACACTAATAGGGGAGCAGTACTTC.

On this clonotype: A much more abundant neighbour one base away suggests this may be a read error. The chain carries TRBV29-1 and TRBJ2-7, with 7 bases matching TRBD1. V was clipped by 8 bases and J by 4 bases; unmatched bases: 2. This CDR3 comprises 10 residues. CDR1 is SQVTM and CDR2 is ANQGSEA in the germline V gene. The CDR3 here is CSMGQYEQYF. For the CDR3, the DNA is TGCAGCATGGGACAGTACGAGCAGTACTTC.

This clonotype was found many times. This chain uses TRBV7-9 with TRBJ1-1, with TRBD1 matching over 7 bases. CDR1 is SEHNR and CDR2 is FQNEAQ in the germline V gene (reference sequence). This CDR3 has 17 amino acids. Trimming at V came to 6 bases and at J to 0 bases, leaving 13 bases not matched to a gene. CDR3 in amino acids: CASSPVPGQMMNTEAFF. The CDR3 coding sequence is TGTGCCAGCAGTCCCGTCCCGGGACAGATGATGAACACTGAAGCTTTCTTT. Together with reference TRBV7-9 and TRBJ1-1, the CDR3 gives the full variable domain: DTGVSQNPRHKITKRGQNVTFRCDPISEHNRLYWYRQTLGQGPEFLTYFQNEAQLEKSRLLSDRFSAERPKGSFSTLEIQRTEQGDSAMYLCASSPVPGQMMNTEAFFGQGTRLTVV.

This clonotype has a count of ten or more. The chain recombines TRBV30 with TRBJ1-4; possible D gene TRBD1, 6 bases. Between the trimmed V and J ends, which lost 2 bases and 8 bases, there was a span of 21 bases. This CDR3 is 16 amino acids long. Germline loops: CDR1 GTSNPN, CDR2 SVGIG (reference sequence). CDR3 nucleotides: TGTGCCTGGAGTTCACCTGGGGGGGCAGGGAACGAAAAACTGTTTTTT. Its protein is CAWSSPGGAGNEKLFF.

This clonotype was seen at least ten times. This chain links TRBV20-1 with TRBJ2-7; the match to TRBD1 covers 9 bases. This CDR3 contains 14 residues. V gave up 5 bases and J gave up 6 bases; unmatched junction bases: 11. CDR1 is DFQATT, CDR2 SNEGSKA, per germline (reference sequence). The CDR3 here is CSAPWGQGRGEQYF. The CDR3, as DNA: TGCAGTGCTCCCTGGGGACAGGGCCGAGGCGAGCAGTACTTC.

This clonotype appeared many times. The chain uses TRBV12-3 or TRBV12-4 and TRBJ2-7; no definite D call. The V end lost 5 bases, the J end lost 0 bases, and 14 bases lay between the germline ends. The CDR3 consists of 15 residues. The CDR3 spells CASSPQVASSYEQYF. The CDR3 DNA sequence: TGTGCCAGCAGTCCTCAGGTTGCCAGCTCCTACGAGCAGTACTTC.

This clonotype appeared many times. The rearrangement joins TRBV15 to TRBJ1-2; D is unclear. V lost 0 bases and J 8 bases, leaving 7 bases between the germline ends. Per germline, CDR1 LNHNV and CDR2 YYDKDF (reference sequence). There are 12 residues in the CDR3. The CDR3 region has the DNA TGTGCCACCAGCAGAGATGGGTACGGCTACACCTTC. Translation gives CATSRDGYGYTF. The variable domain in full, with the rest retrieved from reference TRBV15 and TRBJ1-2, is DAMVIQNPRYQVTQFGKPVTLSCSQTLNHNVMYWYQQKSSQAPKLLFHYYDKDFNNEADTPDNFQSRRPNTSFCFLDIRSPGLGDTAMYLCATSRDGYGYTFGSGTRLTVV.

This clonotype was counted at least ten times. The chain employs TRBV5-6 and TRBJ1-1, with 9 bases that match TRBD1. V shed 2 bases and J 5 bases; nucleotides not matched to a gene: 4. The germline CDR1 and CDR2 sequences are SGHDT and YYEEEE. CDR3 size: 14 residues. The CDR3 DNA is TGTGCCAGCAGCTTCTGGGACAGGGATACTGAAGCTTTCTTT. Translation: CASSFWDRDTEAFF.